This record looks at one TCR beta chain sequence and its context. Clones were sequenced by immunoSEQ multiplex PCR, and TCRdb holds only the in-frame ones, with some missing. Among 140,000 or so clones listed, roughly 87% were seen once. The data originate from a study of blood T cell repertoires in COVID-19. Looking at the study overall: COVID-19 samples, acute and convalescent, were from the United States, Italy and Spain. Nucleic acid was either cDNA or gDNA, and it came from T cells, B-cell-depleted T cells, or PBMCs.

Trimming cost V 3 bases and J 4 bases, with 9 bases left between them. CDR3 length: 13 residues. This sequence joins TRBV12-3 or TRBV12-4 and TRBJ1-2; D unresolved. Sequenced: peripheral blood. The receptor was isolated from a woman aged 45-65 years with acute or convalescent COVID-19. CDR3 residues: CASSFGESYGYTF. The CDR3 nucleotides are TGTGCCAGCAGTTTCGGAGAGTCCTATGGCTACACCTTC.